What follows are 6 T cell receptor beta chains derived from one specimen sequenced in a study of radiation and T cells in renal cell carcinoma. The protocol was immunoSEQ multiplex PCR, while the TCRdb copy is restricted to in-frame clones and leaves out a portion. This sample has 120,000 or so clones, with about four fifths found just once. As for time point: blood 2 weeks post-SBRT. Noted treatment: 15 Gy SBRT to primary tumor, nephrectomy 4 weeks later. This specimen was blood, taken from a patient whose treatment included radiotherapy and nephrectomy. The source is a man aged 50-59 years with renal cell carcinoma.

CDR3 protein: CAWSGLAGGSYEQYF. The DNA for the CDR3 is TGTGCCTGGAGCGGGCTAGCGGGGGGGTCCTACGAGCAGTACTTC. This chain uses TRBV30 with TRBJ2-7; 12 nucleotides line up with TRBD2. This CDR3 spans 15 amino acids. The trim removed 3 bases at V and 1 base at J, leaving 4 bases unmatched. Looked up from germline, CDR1 is GTSNPN and CDR2 is SVGIG (reference sequence).

The genes are TRBV7-4 and TRBJ2-7; 9 positions match TRBD2. Germline loops: CDR1 SGHVT, CDR2 SQSDAQ. The junction had 3 bases not matched to a gene; V was cut back by 1 base and J by 2 bases. This CDR3 has 15 amino acids. The CDR3 nucleotides read TGTGCCAGCAGCTTAGTTTCTAGCGGGACCTACGAGCAGTACTTC. Its translation: CASSLVSSGTYEQYF. Full variable domain (rest looked up from reference TRBV7-4 and TRBJ2-7): GAGVSQSPRYKVAKRGRDVALRCDSISGHVTLYWYRQTLGQGSEVLTYSQSDAQRDKSGRPSGRFSAERPERSVSTLKIQRTEQGDSAVYLCASSLVSSGTYEQYFGPGTRLTVT.

This chain links TRBV30 with TRBJ2-7; D could derive from TRBD1 or TRBD2 (5 bases each). The CDR3 covers 13 residues. Germline CDR1 reads GTSNPN; CDR2 reads SVGIG (reference sequence). The V end was cut by 6 bases, the J end by 4 bases, with 16 bases between. In DNA, the CDR3 is TGTGCCTGCAGTAAGGGGACCGGGTACGAGCAGTACTTC. This gives the protein CACSKGTGYEQYF.

With respect to this clone: Other DNA sequences from this sample encode an identical CDR3 as well. The chain links TRBV13 to TRBJ2-7; 8 nucleotides line up with TRBD2. CDR1 PRHDT and CDR2 FYEKMQ come from the germline V gene (reference sequence). There are 13 residues in the CDR3. Germline trimming cut 2 bases from V and 7 bases from J; bases unmatched to any gene: 4. The DNA for the CDR3 is TGTGCCAGCAGCTTACGGGAGGGGCATGAGCAGTACTTC. Protein product: CASSLREGHEQYF.

This chain joins TRBV2 and TRBJ2-7; 7 bases are shared with TRBD2. The V gene end was trimmed by 1 base and the J gene end by 1 base; junction bases not matched to a gene: 4. This CDR3 has 15 residues. Germline-derived CDR1 and CDR2 are SNHLY and FYNNEI. The CDR3 reads CASSEGLAPSYEQYF. Here the CDR3 DNA reads TGTGCCAGCAGTGAAGGACTAGCCCCGTCCTACGAGCAGTACTTC.

The chain recombines TRBV5-1 with TRBJ2-1, with 7 bases matching TRBD2. Germline trimming cut 0 bases from V and 0 bases from J; bases unmatched to any gene: 6. CDR1 SGHRS and CDR2 YFSETQ come from the germline V gene. This CDR3 has 17 residues. CDR3 in DNA: TGCGCCAGCAGCTTGGGAGCGGGGTTAAGCTCCTACAATGAGCAGTTCTTC. Residues: CASSLGAGLSSYNEQFF.